This is a list of T cell receptor beta chains from one sample in a study of blood T cells in healthy people across ages. A single record per CDR3 protein comes from TCRdb applying MiXCR to the 5' RACE reads. The repertoire holds approximately 1,000,000 distinct CDR3 sequences, with 45% as singletons. The sequenced sample was blood. Receptors originate from a woman in her sixties or seventies in good health. The CDR3 runs from the conserved cysteine through the conserved F or W. D genes are given only for firm matches. Some rows have no size entry. The others give once, few or many, or a class for an expanded clone.

V	D	J	size	CDR3	DNA
TRBV12-3/TRBV12-4	NA	TRBJ2-7	NA	CASSPLGVYEQYF	TGTGCCAGCAGCCCTCTTGGAGTCTACGAGCAGTACTTC
TRBV5-1	NA	TRBJ2-7	few	CASSLALGITYEQYF	TGCGCCAGCAGCTTGGCTCTGGGAATCACCTACGAGCAGTACTTC
TRBV5-1	NA	TRBJ2-1	few	CASSLADGRNEQFF	TGCGCCAGCAGCTTGGCCGACGGGAGAAATGAGCAGTTCTTC
TRBV20-1	NA	TRBJ1-2	few	CSARDGGGVYGYTF	TGCAGTGCTAGAGATGGGGGTGGAGTCTATGGCTACACCTTC
TRBV14	TRBD2	TRBJ2-5	NA	CASSHLGLAGVEEQYF	TGTGCCAGCAGCCACCTTGGACTAGCGGGAGTCGAGGAGCAGTACTTC
TRBV7-7	NA	TRBJ1-5	once	CASSLNPNGDQPQHF	TGTGCCAGCAGCTTAAACCCCAACGGGGATCAGCCCCAGCATTTT
TRBV5-8	TRBD1	TRBJ1-4	NA	CASSHDRGQNEKLFF	TGTGCCAGCAGCCATGACAGGGGGCAGAATGAAAAACTGTTTTTT
TRBV5-6	NA	TRBJ2-5	NA	CASSLLNQETQYF	TGTGCCAGCAGCTTACTTAATCAAGAGACCCAGTACTTC
TRBV7-9	TRBD1	TRBJ1-1	NA	CASDRGLGTEAFF	TGTGCCAGCGACAGGGGATTAGGAACTGAAGCTTTCTTT
TRBV5-1	TRBD1	TRBJ1-1	NA	CASSFRTGTNTEAFF	TGCGCCAGCAGCTTTCGGACAGGGACGAACACTGAAGCTTTCTTT
TRBV6-5	TRBD1	TRBJ1-4	few	CASRRTGGAVWEKLFF	TGTGCCAGCAGGAGGACAGGGGGCGCGGTTTGGGAAAAACTGTTTTTT
TRBV30	TRBD2	TRBJ2-7	NA	CAWSRLAGGPGEQYF	TGTGCCTGGAGTAGGCTAGCGGGGGGCCCCGGCGAGCAGTACTTC
TRBV2	TRBD2	TRBJ2-1	NA	CASRELAASSYNEQFF	TGTGCCAGCAGGGAACTAGCGGCGAGCTCCTACAATGAGCAGTTCTTC
TRBV21-1	NA	TRBJ2-1	NA	CASSKIGGTSVYNEQFF	TGTGCCAGCAGCAAAATTGGCGGGACTAGCGTCTACAATGAGCAGTTCTTC
TRBV15	TRBD2	TRBJ2-1	NA	CATSVERESNYEQFF	TGTGCCACCAGCGTGGAGCGGGAGAGCAACTACGAGCAGTTCTTC
TRBV6-5	NA	TRBJ2-1	NA	CASRDGPAAYNEQFF	TGTGCCAGCAGGGACGGGCCAGCAGCCTACAATGAGCAGTTCTTC
TRBV4-1	TRBD1	TRBJ1-2	few	CASSLGAGQAANYGYTF	TGCGCCAGCAGCCTCGGAGCCGGACAGGCAGCTAACTATGGCTACACCTTC
TRBV7-9	NA	TRBJ1-2	once	CASTAQLGKYGYTF	TGTGCCAGCACCGCGCAGTTGGGAAAATATGGCTACACCTTC
TRBV10-3	NA	TRBJ2-5	NA	CAISGMARGQAETQYF	TGTGCCATCAGTGGGATGGCGCGGGGGCAGGCGGAGACCCAGTACTTC
TRBV27	TRBD1	TRBJ1-1	NA	CASRTGNMVTEAFF	TGTGCCAGCAGGACAGGGAATATGGTGACTGAAGCTTTCTTT
TRBV29-1	NA	TRBJ2-3	many	CSVRPSLGAQYF	TGCAGCGTCAGGCCTTCTCTTGGTGCGCAGTATTTT
TRBV12-3/TRBV12-4	NA	TRBJ2-2	NA	CASSSLRGGGTGELFF	TGTGCCAGCAGCTCCCTGAGGGGGGGCGGCACCGGGGAGCTGTTTTTT
TRBV7-6	NA	TRBJ2-1	few	CASSLDKRPYNEQFF	TGTGCCAGCAGCTTAGATAAGCGGCCGTACAATGAGCAGTTCTTC
TRBV24-1	NA	TRBJ2-1	few	CATSVRESPYNEQFF	TGTGCCACCAGTGTCCGGGAGTCCCCCTACAATGAGCAGTTCTTC
TRBV20-1	NA	TRBJ2-7	NA	CRGRLCVAGPTYEQYF	TGCAGGGGGCGGCTATGTGTCGCGGGCCCCACCTACGAGCAGTACTTC
TRBV21-1	NA	TRBJ2-7	NA	CASSKRDSYEQYF	TGTGCCAGCAGCAAGCGGGACTCCTACGAGCAGTACTTC
TRBV20-1	NA	TRBJ2-1	NA	CSARVPRNPNNEQFF	TGCAGTGCTAGAGTTCCGCGGAATCCGAACAATGAGCAGTTCTTC
TRBV12-3/TRBV12-4	TRBD2	TRBJ2-3	few	CASSPRTSGTGTDTQYF	TGTGCCAGCAGTCCGCGGACTAGCGGGACCGGCACAGATACGCAGTATTTT
TRBV5-1	TRBD1	TRBJ2-2	NA	CASSPGTALIGELFF	TGCGCCAGCAGTCCCGGGACAGCGCTTATCGGGGAGCTGTTTTTT
TRBV15	NA	TRBJ2-5	NA	CATSRAGARETQYF	TGTGCCACCAGCAGAGCTGGGGCTCGTGAGACCCAGTACTTC
TRBV27	TRBD2	TRBJ2-1	NA	CASSFFLAGNNEQFF	TGTGCCAGCAGTTTTTTCCTAGCGGGAAACAATGAGCAGTTCTTC
TRBV6-5	TRBD2	TRBJ2-1	NA	CASSFRPRREWLNEQFF	TGTGCCAGCAGTTTCCGCCCTAGGCGGGAGTGGCTCAATGAGCAGTTCTTC
TRBV7-9	TRBD1	TRBJ1-1	NA	CASSPDRGRDTEAFF	TGTGCCAGCAGCCCGGACAGGGGGCGGGACACTGAAGCTTTCTTT
TRBV29-1	NA	TRBJ2-5	once	CSVEDAQGIHEQYF	TGCAGCGTTGAAGATGCACAGGGAATACATGAGCAGTACTTC
TRBV20-1	TRBD1	TRBJ2-3	NA	CSASDPGQWRDTQYF	TGCAGTGCTAGTGACCCGGGACAGTGGAGGGATACGCAGTATTTT
TRBV29-1	TRBD2	TRBJ2-7	NA	CSVEDRGGQPWGNVQYF	TGCAGCGTTGAAGATCGGGGGGGCCAACCCTGGGGAAACGTTCAGTACTTC
TRBV5-1	NA	TRBJ2-5	NA	CASSLRTSQETQYF	TGCGCCAGCAGCTTGCGGACGAGTCAAGAGACCCAGTACTTC
TRBV29-1	NA	TRBJ1-1	NA	CSVAHNEMNTEAFF	TGCAGCGTTGCTCACAACGAAATGAACACTGAAGCTTTCTTT
TRBV28	TRBD2	TRBJ2-3	NA	CASSPTSGRAPDTQYF	TGTGCCAGCAGTCCCACTAGCGGGAGGGCCCCAGATACGCAGTATTTT
TRBV24-1	NA	TRBJ2-1	few	CATRAQQGNEQFF	TGTGCCACCAGGGCCCAACAGGGAAATGAGCAGTTCTTC
TRBV20-1	NA	TRBJ2-1	NA	CSARDRRDHYNGQFF	TGCAGTGCTAGAGATCGACGGGACCACTACAATGGGCAGTTCTTC
TRBV7-2	NA	TRBJ2-3	few	CASSHGGRDTQYF	TGTGCCAGCAGCCACGGGGGGCGGGATACGCAGTATTTT
TRBV6-2/TRBV6-3	NA	TRBJ2-7	few	CASRPLASANEQYF	TGTGCCAGCAGGCCCCTCGCTAGCGCCAACGAGCAGTACTTC
TRBV2	TRBD1	TRBJ1-2	NA	CASSLVSRGLNYGYTF	TGTGCCAGCAGTCTGGTGAGCAGGGGGCTTAACTATGGCTACACCTTC
TRBV27	NA	TRBJ1-5	few	CASTARGGDNQPQHF	TGTGCCAGCACCGCACGTGGGGGCGACAATCAGCCCCAGCATTTT
TRBV9	TRBD1	TRBJ1-4	NA	CASSVTGGGGEKLFF	TGTGCCAGCAGCGTAACAGGGGGCGGGGGCGAAAAACTGTTTTTT
TRBV5-1	TRBD1	TRBJ1-2	NA	CASSPRTGSFYGYTF	TGCGCCAGCAGCCCCCGGACAGGGAGTTTCTATGGCTACACCTTC
TRBV27	NA	TRBJ2-1	NA	CASSLVKYKYNEQFF	TGTGCCAGCAGTTTGGTCAAGTATAAGTACAATGAGCAGTTCTTC
TRBV4-1	NA	TRBJ2-7	NA	CASSPGDGSYEQYF	TGCGCCAGCAGCCCTGGGGACGGCTCCTACGAGCAGTACTTC
TRBV28	TRBD2	TRBJ2-7	few	CASSLRVRVGRYEQYF	TGTGCCAGCAGTTTAAGGGTCAGGGTCGGGAGGTACGAGCAGTACTTC
TRBV25-1	NA	TRBJ2-5	NA	CASSEWVHRVAQETQYF	TGTGCCAGCAGTGAGTGGGTCCACAGGGTGGCCCAAGAGACCCAGTACTTC
TRBV15	TRBD2	TRBJ2-3	NA	CATSSGTSGTDTQYF	TGTGCCACCAGCAGCGGGACTAGCGGTACAGATACGCAGTATTTT
TRBV18	NA	TRBJ2-7	NA	CASSPGDYEQYF	TGTGCCAGCTCACCGGGAGACTACGAGCAGTACTTC
TRBV29-1	NA	TRBJ2-2	once	CSVESAKTNTGELFF	TGCAGCGTTGAAAGCGCGAAGACGAACACCGGGGAGCTGTTTTTT
TRBV20-1	NA	TRBJ1-1	NA	CSARETGRATEAFF	TGCAGTGCTAGAGAAACGGGCCGGGCAACTGAAGCTTTCTTT
TRBV11-1	NA	TRBJ2-3	NA	CASSFSDTRTDTQYF	TGTGCCAGCAGCTTCTCGGACACGCGCACAGATACGCAGTATTTT
TRBV12-3/TRBV12-4	TRBD2	TRBJ2-7	NA	CATRLAGVSYNEQYF	TGTGCCACCAGACTAGCGGGAGTGTCCTACAATGAGCAGTACTTC
TRBV29-1	TRBD1	TRBJ2-7	few	CSVLQEGAGEQYF	TGCAGCGTCCTCCAAGAGGGGGCTGGCGAGCAGTACTTC
TRBV7-2	NA	TRBJ2-1	NA	CASSLLRGREQFF	TGTGCCAGCAGCTTACTCCGGGGACGGGAGCAGTTCTTC